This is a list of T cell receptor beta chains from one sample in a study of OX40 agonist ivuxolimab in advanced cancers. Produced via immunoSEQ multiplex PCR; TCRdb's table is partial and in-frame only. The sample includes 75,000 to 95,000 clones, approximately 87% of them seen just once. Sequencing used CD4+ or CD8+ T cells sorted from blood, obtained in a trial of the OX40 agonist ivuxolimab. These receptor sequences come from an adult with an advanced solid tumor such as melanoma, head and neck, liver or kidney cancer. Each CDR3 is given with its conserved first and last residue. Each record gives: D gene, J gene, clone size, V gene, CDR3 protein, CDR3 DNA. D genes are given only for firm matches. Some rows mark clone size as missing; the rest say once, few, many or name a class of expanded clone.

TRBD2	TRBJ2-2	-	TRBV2	CASRGASGVTGELFF	TGTGCCAGCAGGGGCGCTAGCGGGGTCACCGGGGAGCTGTTTTTT
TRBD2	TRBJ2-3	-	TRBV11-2	CASSRRLAEFTDTQYF	TGTGCCAGCAGCCGTCGACTAGCGGAATTCACAGATACGCAGTATTTT
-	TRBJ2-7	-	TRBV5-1	CASSLGGERTYEQYF	TGCGCCAGCAGCTTGGGGGGAGAACGTACCTACGAGCAGTACTTC
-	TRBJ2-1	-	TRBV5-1	CASSSGRDAHEQFF	TGCGCCAGCAGCTCCGGCAGGGATGCTCATGAGCAGTTCTTC
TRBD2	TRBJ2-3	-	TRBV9	CASSVGTSGRALPDTQYF	TGTGCCAGCAGCGTAGGGACTAGCGGGAGGGCCCTCCCAGATACGCAGTATTTT
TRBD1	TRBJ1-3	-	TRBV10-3	CAIRTGPDSGNTIYF	TGTGCCATCAGGACAGGGCCCGACTCTGGAAACACCATATATTTT
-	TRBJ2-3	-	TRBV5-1	CASRKDKQATDTQYF	TGCGCCAGCAGGAAAGACAAGCAGGCCACAGATACGCAGTATTTT
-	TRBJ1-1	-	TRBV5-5	CASSPRGSDIRTEAFF	TGTGCCAGCAGCCCCCGGGGCAGCGACATCAGGACTGAAGCTTTCTTT
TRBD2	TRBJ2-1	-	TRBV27	CASSLSGTSGRFDNEQFF	TGTGCCAGCAGTTTATCGGGTACTAGCGGGAGGTTCGACAATGAGCAGTTCTTC
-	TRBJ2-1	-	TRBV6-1	CASSLSSYNEQFF	TGTGCCAGCAGCTTGAGCTCCTACAATGAGCAGTTCTTC
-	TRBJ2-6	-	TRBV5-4	CASSLAGFGANVLTF	TGTGCCAGCAGCTTGGCAGGGTTCGGGGCCAACGTCCTGACTTTC
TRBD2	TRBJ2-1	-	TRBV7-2	CASSKGLAVSDEQFF	TGTGCCAGCAGCAAAGGACTAGCGGTCTCGGATGAGCAGTTCTTC
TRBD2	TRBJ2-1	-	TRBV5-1	CASRLAGLAGAGEQFF	TGCGCCAGCAGACTGGCCGGACTAGCGGGAGCGGGGGAGCAGTTCTTC
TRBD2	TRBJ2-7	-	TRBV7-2	CASSLAKGLAEYEQYF	TGTGCCAGCAGCTTAGCAAAGGGACTAGCGGAATACGAGCAGTACTTC
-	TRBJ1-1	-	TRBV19	CASTIGVETEAFF	TGTGCCAGTACGATCGGGGTTGAGACTGAAGCTTTCTTT
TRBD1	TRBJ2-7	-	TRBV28	CASTRYQGAYEQYF	TGTGCCAGCACACGCTACCAGGGGGCCTACGAGCAGTACTTC
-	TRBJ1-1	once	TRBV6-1	CASRDRAFTEAFF	TGTGCCAGCAGGGACAGAGCTTTCACTGAAGCTTTCTTT
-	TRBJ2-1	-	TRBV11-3	CASSLSAGKSHNEQFF	TGTGCCAGCAGCTTATCCGCCGGGAAATCCCACAATGAGCAGTTCTTC
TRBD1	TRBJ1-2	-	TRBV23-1	CASSQSGDRDGYTF	TGCGCCAGCAGTCAATCGGGGGACAGGGATGGCTACACCTTC
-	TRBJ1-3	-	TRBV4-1	CASSQDSVSRLREGNTIYF	TGCGCCAGCAGCCAAGATTCAGTGAGCCGGCTTCGGGAAGGAAACACCATATATTTT
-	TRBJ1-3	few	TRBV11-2	CASSFFSSGNTIYF	TGTGCCAGCAGCTTTTTCTCCTCTGGAAACACCATATATTTT
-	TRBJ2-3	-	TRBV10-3	CAISESQDTQYF	TGTGCCATCAGTGAGTCACAAGATACGCAGTATTTT
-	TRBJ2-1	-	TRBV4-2	CASSLEYEQFF	TGTGCCAGCAGCTTGGAGTATGAGCAGTTCTTC
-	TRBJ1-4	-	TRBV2	CASSDWVLPNEKLFF	TGTGCCAGCAGTGATTGGGTTCTCCCTAATGAAAAACTGTTTTTT
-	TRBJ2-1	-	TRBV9	CASSVGSYNEQFF	TGTGCCAGCAGCGTAGGATCATACAATGAGCAGTTCTTC
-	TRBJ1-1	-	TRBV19	CASSLSTSEAFF	TGTGCCAGTAGTCTCTCCACCTCCGAAGCTTTCTTT
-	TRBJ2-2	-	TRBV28	CASSSVTGELFF	TGTGCCAGCAGTTCTGTCACCGGGGAGCTGTTTTTT
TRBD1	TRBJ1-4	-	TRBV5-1	CASSLRQGSTNEKLFF	TGCGCCAGCAGCTTAAGACAGGGGTCGACTAATGAAAAACTGTTTTTT
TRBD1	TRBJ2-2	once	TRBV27	CASSLLGTGNTGELFF	TGTGCCAGCAGTTTATTGGGGACAGGGAACACCGGGGAGCTGTTTTTT
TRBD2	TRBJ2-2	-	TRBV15	CATSRGAGVGTGELFF	TGTGCCACCAGCAGAGGAGCGGGAGTAGGCACCGGGGAGCTGTTTTTT
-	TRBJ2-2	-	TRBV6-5	CASNPGSNTGELFF	TGTGCCAGCAACCCGGGCTCGAACACCGGGGAGCTGTTTTTT
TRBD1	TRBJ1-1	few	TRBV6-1	CASSDPARGLNTEAFF	TGTGCCAGCAGTGACCCCGCCAGGGGGTTGAACACTGAAGCTTTCTTT
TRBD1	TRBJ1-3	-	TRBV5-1	CASSLTGAPDSGNTIYF	TGCGCCAGCAGCTTAACAGGGGCACCCGATTCTGGAAACACCATATATTTT
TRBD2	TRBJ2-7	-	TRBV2	CASTAGAGEQYF	TGTGCCAGCACAGCGGGAGCTGGGGAGCAGTACTTC
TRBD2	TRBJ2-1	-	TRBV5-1	CASSISGTSGNNEQFF	TGCGCCAGCAGCATATCGGGGACTAGCGGAAACAATGAGCAGTTCTTC
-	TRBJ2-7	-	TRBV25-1	CASSRTNSYEQYF	TGTGCCAGCAGCAGGACTAACTCCTACGAGCAGTACTTC
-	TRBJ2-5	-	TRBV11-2	CASSLAGGGLETQYF	TGTGCCAGCAGCTTAGCGGGAGGGGGCCTAGAGACCCAGTACTTC
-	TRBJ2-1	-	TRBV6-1	CATAPRLRNYNEQFF	TGTGCCACCGCCCCCCGACTGCGAAACTACAATGAGCAGTTCTTC
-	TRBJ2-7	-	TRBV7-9	CASSFLDSYEQYF	TGTGCCAGCAGCTTCTTGGACTCCTACGAGCAGTACTTC
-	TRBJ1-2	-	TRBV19	CASSSREPYGYTF	TGTGCCAGTAGTTCGAGGGAACCCTATGGCTACACCTTC
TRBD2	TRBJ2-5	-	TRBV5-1	CASSLARTRLGETQYF	TGCGCCAGCAGCTTGGCTAGGACTAGGTTGGGAGAGACCCAGTACTTC
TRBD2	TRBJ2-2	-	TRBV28	CASSGTSGNGELFF	TGTGCCAGCAGCGGGACTAGCGGGAACGGGGAGCTGTTTTTT
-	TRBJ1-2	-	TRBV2	CASSEGRSGDGYTF	TGTGCCAGCAGTGAAGGGAGGTCCGGGGATGGCTACACCTTC
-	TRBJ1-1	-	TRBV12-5	CASGLNTEAFF	TGTGCTAGTGGTTTGAACACTGAAGCTTTCTTT
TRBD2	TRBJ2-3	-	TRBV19	CASSGTSESADTQYF	TGTGCCAGTAGCGGGACTAGCGAATCCGCAGATACGCAGTATTTT
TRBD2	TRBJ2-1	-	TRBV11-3	CASSSRLAGVPYNEQFF	TGTGCCAGCAGCTCAAGACTAGCGGGAGTCCCCTACAATGAGCAGTTCTTC
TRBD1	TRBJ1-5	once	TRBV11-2	CASSLGTGQNQPQHF	TGTGCCAGCAGCCTAGGGACAGGACAAAATCAGCCCCAGCATTTT
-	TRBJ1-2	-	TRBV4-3	CASSQDLAPNYGYTF	TGCGCCAGCAGCCAAGATCTGGCACCCAACTATGGCTACACCTTC
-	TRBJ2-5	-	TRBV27	CASSFAAPGETQYF	TGTGCCAGCAGTTTCGCGGCGCCCGGTGAGACCCAGTACTTC
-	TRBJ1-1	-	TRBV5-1	CASSLVETSPNTEAFF	TGCGCCAGCAGCTTGGTAGAGACCTCGCCGAACACTGAAGCTTTCTTT
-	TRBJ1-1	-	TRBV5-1	CASSLRAQGQAVTEAFF	TGCGCCAGCAGCTTACGCGCCCAAGGGCAGGCGGTCACTGAAGCTTTCTTT
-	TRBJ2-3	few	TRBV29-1	CSVTAADTQYF	TGCAGCGTCACGGCGGCAGATACGCAGTATTTT
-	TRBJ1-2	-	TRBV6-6	CASTPSGYNGYTF	TGTGCCAGCACCCCTTCCGGGTACAATGGCTACACCTTC
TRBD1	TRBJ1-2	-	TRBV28	CASSPNNEGARGYTF	TGTGCCAGCAGTCCCAATAATGAGGGGGCGCGAGGCTACACCTTC
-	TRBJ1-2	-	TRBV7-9	CASSLEVRGSGYTF	TGTGCCAGCAGCTTAGAGGTCAGGGGCTCTGGCTACACCTTC
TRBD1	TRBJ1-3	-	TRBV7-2	CASSAQGQSGNTIYF	TGTGCCAGCAGCGCACAGGGGCAATCAGGAAACACCATATATTTT
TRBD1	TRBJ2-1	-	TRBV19	CASRTGGGNEQFF	TGTGCCAGTAGGACAGGGGGAGGCAATGAGCAGTTCTTC
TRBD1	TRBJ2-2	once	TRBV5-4	CASSLKGGSNTGELFF	TGTGCCAGCAGCCTAAAAGGGGGCTCGAACACCGGGGAGCTGTTTTTT
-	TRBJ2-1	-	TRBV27	CASSLRLVDEQFF	TGTGCCAGCAGTTTAAGGTTAGTCGATGAGCAGTTCTTC
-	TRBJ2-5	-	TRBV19	CASSIGPGDIQETQYF	TGTGCCAGTAGTATAGGCCCAGGGGACATCCAAGAGACCCAGTACTTC